The source of this T cell receptor (beta chain) is a study of OX40 agonist ivuxolimab in advanced cancers. Study background: The study enrolled dose-escalation patients with hepatocellular carcinoma, melanoma, renal cell or head and neck cancer. Prior therapy, whether anti-PD-1, anti-PD-L1 or anti-CTLA-4, was allowed, and 35% to 40% had some. Study outcomes and limitations: Expanded clones tended on average to be more numerous among CD8+ T cells than CD4+.

The protocol was immunoSEQ multiplex PCR, while the TCRdb copy is restricted to in-frame clones and leaves out a portion. The profile shows 30,000 to 45,000 clones, about 87% of them singletons. This clone was found a few times. Its matching antigen is unknown. Germline V lookup: CDR1 SGHNT, CDR2 YYREEE (reference sequence). The CDR3 runs 15 residues. The ends were cut back, 5 bases at V and 4 bases at J, with 16 bases in the middle. The receptor was isolated from an adult with an advanced solid tumor such as melanoma, head and neck, liver or kidney cancer. The source material was CD4+ or CD8+ T cells sorted from blood, sampled in a trial of the OX40 agonist ivuxolimab. The chain uses TRBV5-4 and TRBJ1-3; D might be TRBD1 (5 bases). The DNA of the CDR3 is TGTGCCAGCAGTGCGGGACGGACTATAGGAAACACCATATATTTT. Protein sequence: CASSAGRTIGNTIYF.